The clone carrying this T cell receptor (beta chain) occurred once. As processed by the authors: Estimated nucleated cell counts came from reference gene primer amplification. The method was immunoSEQ multiplex PCR; TCRdb's version includes in-frame clones alone and lacks a portion of them. Clone size and V and J calls were adopted from that table, with D and trimming inferred from the DNA. Of tens of thousands of clones in the sample, about 82% were seen once. This sample was taken from a study of blood T cell repertoires in COVID-19. Overall study: Whether acute or convalescent, the COVID-19 samples came from the United States, Italy and Spain. In each case, the material was cDNA or gDNA derived from T cells, B-cell-depleted T cells, or PBMCs.

CDR1 SGHAT and CDR2 FQNNGV come from the germline V gene. The CDR3 extends over 11 amino acids. V was clipped by 4 bases and J by 12 bases, with 7 bases between them. The sequence came from a man between 65 and 85 years old with acute or convalescent COVID-19. The chain carries TRBV11-2 and TRBJ1-6; weak D call: TRBD1 (5 bases). Sequenced input: peripheral blood. CDR3 DNA sequence: TGTGCCAGCAGCTCCCAGGGACCCCTCCACTTT. This translates into CASSSQGPLHF.